Presented here are 27 T cell receptor beta chains from one specimen sequenced in a study of blood T cells in healthy people across ages. A J-beta primer mix and a sample-barcoded 5' primer were used in a second PCR of roughly 7 to 12 cycles. TCRdb used MiXCR to reprocess the 5' RACE reads, holding one entry per CDR3 protein. Among about 780,000 distinct CDR3 sequences, roughly 24% were seen once, and the ten largest hold around 3%. These same records also appear under a second study, on T cells of mothers and their children.

The source material was blood. These receptors all stem from a boy aged 5-17 years in good health.

The rearrangement uses TRBV5-5 and TRBJ1-6, with D uncertain. Looked up from germline, CDR1 is SGHKS and CDR2 is YYEKEE (reference sequence). The V end lost 1 base, the J end lost 4 bases, and 24 bases lay between the germline ends. The CDR3 contains 20 residues. The CDR3: CASSLLSRWAALKYNSPLHF. The CDR3 nucleotides are TGTGCCAGCAGCTTGCTAAGTCGGTGGGCAGCGCTAAAATATAATTCACCCCTCCACTTT.

This clonotype was seen more than once but under ten times. The chain recombines TRBV5-1 with TRBJ2-3; TRBD2 agrees at 8 bases. V lost 0 bases and J lost 4; bases outside the gene matches: 7. Germline V CDR1 and CDR2: SGHRS, YFSETQ. This CDR3 comprises 16 residues. The CDR3 DNA follows: TGCGCCAGCAGCTTGGCCTTGGCGGGGGGCGCAGATACGCAGTATTTT. This gives the protein CASSLALAGGADTQYF. Full variable domain (missing parts from reference TRBV5-1 and TRBJ2-3): KAGVTQTPRYLIKTRGQQVTLSCSPISGHRSVSWYQQTPGQGLQFLFEYFSETQRNKGNFPGRFSGRQFSNSRSEMNVSTLELGDSALYLCASSLALAGGADTQYFGPGTRLTVL.

The V call is TRBV5-1, the J call TRBJ2-7, with D possibly matching TRBD1 (6 bases). V was clipped by 4 bases and J by 5 bases, with 13 bases between them. In germline, CDR1 is SGHRS, CDR2 YFSETQ. The CDR3 sequence is 13 residues long. The CDR3 DNA reads as TGCGCCAGCAGCAAACAACAGGGAGACGAGCAGTACTTC. Amino acids: CASSKQQGDEQYF.

This clonotype was found many times. This chain connects TRBV7-3 to TRBJ1-1; the match to TRBD1 covers 7 bases. Germline lookup yields CDR1 SGHTA and CDR2 FQGTGA. Trimming removed 4 bases from V and 4 bases from J; junction bases left unmatched: 6. The length of the CDR3 is 14 residues. CDR3 DNA: TGTGCCAGCAGCTCCCAGGGGGTATTCACTGAAGCTTTCTTT. Protein product: CASSSQGVFTEAFF.

A few counts support this clonotype. Possible read error: a much larger clone is one base away. The J gene is TRBJ1-1, the V gene TRBV7-2, with D uncertain. The CDR3 covers 13 residues. Germline-derived CDR1 and CDR2 are SGHTA and FQGNSA. The CDR3 sequence is CATRREMNTGAFF. The CDR3 bases are TGTGCCACCAGGAGGGAGATGAACACTGGAGCTTTCTTT.

This clonotype was picked up a small number of times. The chain links TRBV4-1 to TRBJ1-5; D perhaps matches TRBD1 (5 bases). V shed 4 bases and J shed 7 bases, with 20 bases lying between them. This CDR3 comprises 16 residues. The germline CDR1 and CDR2 sequences are MGHRA and YSYEKL. The CDR3 is CASSLLGAPGPQPQHF. The CDR3 region has the DNA TGCGCCAGCAGCCTCCTCGGCGCCCCGGGGCCCCAGCCCCAGCATTTT.

The J gene is TRBJ1-4, the V gene TRBV12-3 or TRBV12-4; D might be TRBD1 (5 bases). CDR3 length equals 16 residues. Trimming removed 5 bases from V and 5 bases from J, with 18 bases in between. The CDR3 is CASSPRTGAINEKLFF. CDR3 nucleotides: TGTGCCAGCAGTCCTCGGACTGGGGCGATCAATGAAAAACTGTTTTTT.

This chain joins TRBV12-3 or TRBV12-4 and TRBJ1-5; the D is unclear. V lost 1 base, J lost 7 bases, and 8 bases lay in between. The CDR3 spans 13 residues. CDR3 in amino acids: CASSLEARQPQHF. Here the CDR3 DNA reads TGTGCCAGCAGTTTAGAGGCTCGCCAGCCCCAGCATTTT.

CDR3 nucleotides: TGTGCCAGCAGTGAAATTCTGTTAACCTACGAGCAGTACTTC. The encoded protein is CASSEILLTYEQYF. The chain links TRBV2 to TRBJ2-7; D unresolved. The CDR3 sequence is 14 residues long. The V end lost 2 bases, the J end lost 2 bases, and 10 bases lay between the germline ends. Germline V gene data show CDR1 as SNHLY and CDR2 as FYNNEI.

The chain combines TRBV20-1 with TRBJ2-1; D tentatively fits TRBD1 or TRBD2 (6 bases each). TRBJ2-5 explains the end of the DNA better; the J call may be wrong. CDR1 is DFQATT and CDR2 is SNEGSKA in the germline V gene (reference sequence). This CDR3 has 12 residues. CDR3: CSARTGAETQYF. The CDR3 bases are TGCAGTGCCCGGACGGGGGCAGAGACCCAGTACTTC.

The chain combines TRBV5-1 with TRBJ2-5; maybe TRBD1 (6 bases). CDR3 length: 19 amino acids. V lost 4 bases, J lost 1 base, and 26 bases lay in between. CDR1 and CDR2 from the germline V gene are SGHRS and YFSETQ. The CDR3 reads CASSTTVGSRGGPQETQYF. In nucleotides, the CDR3 is TGCGCCAGCAGCACTACCGTTGGGAGCAGGGGCGGGCCCCAAGAGACCCAGTACTTC.

This clonotype was observed a handful of times. The gene calls are TRBV7-9 and TRBJ2-7; D is unresolved. This CDR3 region has 14 residues. V was clipped by 5 bases and J by 2 bases, with 13 bases between them. CDR1 is SEHNR, CDR2 FQNEAQ, per germline (reference sequence). This chain's CDR3 is CASSPETDPYEQYF. In nucleotides, the CDR3 is TGTGCCAGCAGCCCCGAGACGGACCCCTACGAGCAGTACTTC.

Only a few counts were recorded for this clonotype. The V gene is TRBV12-3 or TRBV12-4, the J gene TRBJ2-3, with 9 nucleotides matching TRBD2. The CDR3 is 16 residues long. With V trimmed by 5 bases and J by 5 bases, 11 bases remained unmatched. The CDR3 here is CASSLRLAALGDTQYF. The CDR3, as DNA: TGTGCCAGCAGTCTAAGACTAGCGGCACTAGGAGATACGCAGTATTTT.

V and J are TRBV13 and TRBJ2-1; D is possibly TRBD1 or TRBD2 (5 bases each). The germline CDR1 and CDR2 sequences are PRHDT and FYEKMQ (reference sequence). The CDR3 has 16 amino acids. Trimming removed 6 bases from V and 8 bases from J, with 23 bases in between. DNA for the CDR3: TGTGCCAGCAGAAGTCTCGCACTAACCAGGGACCATGAGCAGTTCTTC. Protein product: CASRSLALTRDHEQFF. The whole variable domain, filled in from reference TRBV13 and TRBJ2-1, reads AAGVIQSPRHLIKEKRETATLKCYPIPRHDTVYWYQQGPGQDPQFLISFYEKMQSDKGSIPDRFSAQQFSDYHSELNMSSLELGDSALYFCASRSLALTRDHEQFFGPGTRLTVL.

The genes are TRBV10-3 and TRBJ2-1, with D perhaps TRBD1 (5 bases). Germline V CDR1 and CDR2: ENHRY, SYGVKD. This CDR3 spans 12 amino acids. V was cut by 1 base and J by 9 bases, with 7 bases left in between. The CDR3 reads CAISEWGSEQFF. The CDR3 DNA reads TGTGCCATCAGTGAGTGGGGCTCTGAGCAGTTCTTC.

This clonotype was counted a few times. V and J are TRBV5-1 and TRBJ1-2, with TRBD1 as a possible D gene (5 bases). Trimming left V 5 bases short and J 2 bases short, with 13 bases between. The germline V gene encodes CDR1 SGHRS and CDR2 YFSETQ. This CDR3 is built from 14 residues. CDR3 amino acids: CASSRDGNNYGYTF. The DNA of the CDR3 is TGCGCCAGCAGTCGGGACGGAAACAACTATGGCTACACCTTC. Based on the CDR3 plus reference TRBV5-1 and TRBJ1-2, the full variable domain is KAGVTQTPRYLIKTRGQQVTLSCSPISGHRSVSWYQQTPGQGLQFLFEYFSETQRNKGNFPGRFSGRQFSNSRSEMNVSTLELGDSALYLCASSRDGNNYGYTFGSGTRLTVV.

The CDR3 nucleotides are TGTGCCAGCAGCCAAGATCGCGGGTTCGGCTACGAGCAGTACTTC. It translates to CASSQDRGFGYEQYF. This chain connects TRBV14 to TRBJ2-7; TRBD2 is a possible D gene (5 bases). This CDR3 has 15 amino acids. Germline CDR1 and CDR2: SGHDN and FVKESK. Deletions cut 0 bases from V and 3 bases from J, with 12 bases between.

This chain connects TRBV5-1 to TRBJ2-7; TRBD2 matches at 9 bases. V was clipped by 0 bases and J by 2 bases; unmatched bases: 9. Germline assignment: CDR1 SGHRS and CDR2 YFSETQ. This CDR3 region has 17 residues. The CDR3 DNA is TGCGCCAGCAGCTTGGGAACTAGCGGGCCCAACCCCTACGAGCAGTACTTC. As protein: CASSLGTSGPNPYEQYF.

V and J are TRBV12-5 and TRBJ1-1; D may be TRBD1 (6 bases). Germline loops: CDR1 LGHNT, CDR2 FRNRAP. The CDR3 has 14 amino acids. V was shortened by 5 bases and J by 3 bases, with 13 bases between the two germline ends. The CDR3 protein is CASGPPGGYTEAFF. In DNA, the CDR3 is TGTGCTAGTGGTCCCCCCGGGGGCTACACTGAAGCTTTCTTT.

The J gene is TRBJ1-4, the V gene TRBV7-9, with TRBD1 as a possible D gene (6 bases). The V gene lost 7 bases and the J gene lost 15 bases, with 15 bases spanning the gap. The CDR3 is 11 amino acids. From germline, CDR1 is SEHNR and CDR2 FQNEAQ (reference sequence). CDR3 bases: TGTGCCAGCACCACCGGGGGGGCAATGTTTTTT. The encoded protein is CASTTGGAMFF.

A few counts support this clonotype. The chain is built from TRBV5-1 and TRBJ2-7; D is perhaps TRBD2 (6 bases). Germline values: CDR1 SGHRS, CDR2 YFSETQ. The CDR3 totals 14 residues. V lost 2 bases and J 3 bases, leaving 12 bases between the germline ends. The CDR3 DNA is TGCGCCAGCAGCTTATCGGGACTCAACTACGAGCAGTACTTC. It yields the protein CASSLSGLNYEQYF.

This sequence joins TRBV7-2 and TRBJ2-3; 10 positions agree with TRBD1. Unmatched junction bases numbered 3, after V lost 6 bases and J lost 0 bases. The germline gives CDR1 SGHTA, CDR2 FQGNSA. This CDR3 has 15 amino acids. The CDR3 region has the DNA TGTGCCAGCAGAGCGGACAGGGGGAGCACAGATACGCAGTATTTT. It translates to CASRADRGSTDTQYF.

The chain is built from TRBV20-1 and TRBJ2-7; D is ambiguous. This CDR3 comprises 13 residues. Germline CDR1 is DFQATT and CDR2 is SNEGSKA (reference sequence). V was cut by 2 bases and J by 0 bases, with 8 bases left in between. CDR3 coding DNA: TGCAGTGCTAGACGGTGGGACTCCTACGAGCAGTACTTC. Translating gives CSARRWDSYEQYF.

This clonotype was observed a handful of times. The chain joins TRBV10-3 to TRBJ2-6; D call uncertain. The germline V gene has CDR1 ENHRY and CDR2 SYGVKD. Trimming stripped 6 bases from V and 1 base from J, with 4 bases between. The CDR3 runs to 13 residues. The CDR3 sequence is CAISTSGANVLTF. The CDR3 DNA is TGTGCCATCAGCACTTCTGGGGCCAACGTCCTGACTTTC.

A few counts support this clonotype. The V call is TRBV5-1, the J call TRBJ2-5; TRBD1 or TRBD2 may be the D gene (6 bases each). CDR1 and CDR2 (germline): SGHRS, YFSETQ. The CDR3 contains 15 residues. V lost 1 base and J 5 bases, leaving 15 bases between the germline ends. CDR3 bases: TGCGCCAGCAGCTTGTTGGGGGGCCCGGGGGAGACCCAGTACTTC. It yields the protein CASSLLGGPGETQYF.

The genes are TRBV2 and TRBJ2-5; D uncertain. The CDR3 covers 14 residues. V lost 2 bases to trimming and J lost 5 bases, with 12 bases between them. CDR1 and CDR2 from the germline V gene are SNHLY and FYNNEI. This CDR3 reads CASSEYARRETQYF. In nucleotides, the CDR3 is TGTGCCAGCAGTGAATACGCTAGACGGGAGACCCAGTACTTC.

The rearrangement joins TRBV12-3 or TRBV12-4 to TRBJ2-1; TRBD2 matches 7 bases. The end of the DNA fits TRBJ2-5 better, so the J call may be wrong. The CDR3 extends over 14 amino acids. CDR3 in amino acids: CASSSQRGGETQYF. The CDR3, as DNA: TGTGCCAGCAGTTCTCAGCGGGGAGGGGAGACCCAGTACTTC.